Sequencing of this T cell receptor beta chain was carried out in a study of T cell responses to AZD1222 COVID-19 vaccine. Study-wide results and caveats: Donors were mostly white British, more females; clonal diversity possibly underestimated. As reported, nearly half of all spike-specific TCRs target variant regions that are unmutated. Only after the peak T cell response were repertoires sampled. Baseline testing showed seropositivity in only five or six AZD1222 recipients.

The V gene's germline CDR1 is LNHDA and CDR2 SQIVND (reference sequence). V lost 3 bases, J lost 0 bases, and 6 bases lay in between. CDR3 length equals 14 residues. In regard to this clone: The antigen is undetermined.

TCRdb's copy holds only in-frame clones and misses some; the assay was immunoSEQ multiplex PCR. The table lists about 140,000 clones, approximately 93% of them singletons. The receptor was isolated from an adult in good health. The gene calls are TRBV19 and TRBJ1-3; D call uncertain. The input for sequencing was peripheral blood, taken on day 0 of MenACWY control vaccination. The CDR3 DNA reads as TGTGCCAGTAGTATTGGGGACTCTGGAAACACCATATATTTT. Amino acids: CASSIGDSGNTIYF.